Below are 15 T cell receptor beta chains sequenced from a single sample in a study of OX40 agonist ivuxolimab in advanced cancers. The library came from the immunoSEQ multiplex PCR assay. Here the immuneACCESS table is served through TCRdb, limited to in-frame sequences with V and J called. Missing clones are a known gap in these copies; in checked studies unresolved V genes cover under half, and the rest lacks a known reason. The sample yields 60,000 to 75,000 clones; approximately 80% were counted once. The ten top clones hold around 1.4% of the sample. The material sequenced was CD4+ or CD8+ T cells sorted from blood, taken in a trial of the OX40 agonist ivuxolimab. The receptors were gathered from an adult with an advanced solid tumor such as melanoma, head and neck, liver or kidney cancer.

This sequence joins TRBV5-1 and TRBJ2-5, with D maybe TRBD2 (6 bases). The CDR3 has 14 residues. Germline V gene data show CDR1 as SGHRS and CDR2 as YFSETQ. Trimming shortened V by 2 bases and J by 1 base, and 9 bases separated the two germline ends. In DNA, the CDR3 is TGCGCCAGCAGCTTAATCGGGGGCCAAGAGACCCAGTACTTC. Translation: CASSLIGGQETQYF.

This chain connects TRBV1 to TRBJ2-3; TRBD2 reflects the table's D call only, with no check against the DNA. TRBV1 counts as a pseudogene. This CDR3 region has 15 residues. The CDR3 region has the DNA TGCAAGCCCCCACCCGGGGGGGGGCCCACAGATACGCAGTATTTT. As protein: CKPPPGGGPTDTQYF.

The V call is TRBV6-4, the J call TRBJ2-1, with TRBD1 identical over 10 bases. The CDR3 has 14 residues. The germline V gene encodes CDR1 MRHNA and CDR2 SNTAGT. Germline trimming cut 8 bases from V and 4 bases from J; bases unmatched to any gene: 5. CDR3 in amino acids: CASRSGQGYNEQFF. The CDR3 DNA reads as TGTGCCAGCCGCTCGGGACAGGGGTACAATGAGCAGTTCTTC.

The chain carries TRBV6-1 and TRBJ2-5; D is unresolved. Germline V gene data show CDR1 as MNHNS and CDR2 as SASEGT. CDR3 length: 13 residues. V lost 4 bases, J lost 2 bases, and 8 bases lay in between. The CDR3 DNA is TGTGCCAGCAGTGCCCGAACACAAGAGACCCAGTACTTC. It translates to CASSARTQETQYF.

The chain uses TRBV19 and TRBJ2-7; 12 bases match TRBD1. V lost 4 bases to trimming and J lost 6 bases; unmatched junction nucleotides: 7. The germline gives CDR1 LNHDA, CDR2 SQIVND (reference sequence). This CDR3 is built from 15 residues. The CDR3 coding sequence is TGTGCCAGTAGTACCCGAGGGACAGGGGGCGCCGAGCAGTACTTC. This translates into CASSTRGTGGAEQYF.

The rearrangement joins TRBV30 to TRBJ1-2; D gene ambiguous. CDR3 length equals 15 residues. V lost 3 bases and J lost 6, with 20 bases in between. CDR1 and CDR2 (germline): GTSNPN, SVGIG (reference sequence). The CDR3 bases are TGTGCCTGGAGAGAGGACCTCGCTGGCAGGAATGGCTACACCTTC. Translated, it gives CAWREDLAGRNGYTF. The whole variable domain, remainder taken from reference TRBV30 and TRBJ1-2, is SQTIHQWPATLVQPVGSPLSLECTVEGTSNPNLYWYRQAAGRGLQLLFYSVGIGQISSEVPQNLSASRPQDRQFILSSKKLLLSDSGFYLCAWREDLAGRNGYTFGSGTRLTVV.

This chain joins TRBV30 and TRBJ1-6; D gene ambiguous. Germline CDR1 and CDR2: GTSNPN and SVGIG (reference sequence). The V end lost 3 bases, the J end lost 7 bases, and 16 bases lay between the germline ends. The CDR3 has 15 residues. CDR3 in amino acids: CAWRTSNGPNSPLHF. DNA of the CDR3: TGTGCCTGGAGAACTTCGAACGGACCCAATTCACCCCTCCACTTT.

The chain recombines TRBV7-8 with TRBJ1-4; D possibly corresponds to TRBD1 (6 bases). V shed 1 base and J shed 8 bases, with 14 bases lying between them. The V gene's germline CDR1 is SGHVS and CDR2 FQNEAQ. CDR3 length: 15 amino acids. This chain's CDR3 is CASSLDSRGGEKLFF. The CDR3 coding sequence is TGTGCCAGCAGCTTAGACAGCAGGGGTGGGGAAAAACTGTTTTTT.

V gene TRBV10-1 combines with J gene TRBJ2-3; 8 bases map to TRBD2. Germline-derived CDR1 and CDR2 are WNHNN and SYGVQD (reference sequence). This CDR3 spans 13 amino acids. V gave up 8 bases and J gave up 2 bases; unmatched junction bases: 3. The CDR3 bases are TGCGCCAGCGGCGGGGGGCACACAGATACGCAGTATTTT. Translating it yields CASGGGHTDTQYF.

In its sample, this clone was seen a few times. The chain uses TRBV2 and TRBJ2-1, with unresolved D. There are 12 residues in the CDR3. Germline V gene data show CDR1 as SNHLY and CDR2 as FYNNEI. Trimming pared 7 bases from V and 6 bases from J, leaving 10 bases between. CDR3 bases: TGTGCCAGCAACCTAGGTCCCAATGAGCAGTTCTTC. As protein: CASNLGPNEQFF.

This clone was picked up one time. This chain links TRBV27 with TRBJ2-1; weak D call: TRBD2 (6 bases). In germline, CDR1 is MNHEY, CDR2 SMNVEV (reference sequence). CDR3 length: 15 residues. Trimming stripped 5 bases from V and 9 bases from J, with 20 bases between. The CDR3: CASSGTGTSVGEQFF. CDR3 coding DNA: TGTGCCAGCAGTGGAACCGGGACTTCAGTAGGTGAGCAGTTCTTC.

The V gene is TRBV2, the J gene TRBJ2-7; 7 nucleotides align to TRBD1. The CDR3 runs to 12 residues. The junction had 2 bases not matched to a gene; V was cut back by 5 bases and J by 4 bases. Germline V gene sequence: CDR1 SNHLY, CDR2 FYNNEI. The CDR3 protein is CASSKTGYEQYF. CDR3 DNA sequence: TGTGCCAGCAGTAAGACAGGGTACGAGCAGTACTTC.

J is TRBJ1-2 and V is TRBV27, with 7 bases identical to TRBD1. Germline V gene sequence: CDR1 MNHEY, CDR2 SMNVEV (reference sequence). The V and J ends lost 6 bases and 0 bases, in that order; junction bases with no gene match: 19. The CDR3 consists of 19 residues. The CDR3 DNA reads as TGTGCCAGCAGGGTGATTCAAGGGAGGGGACAGCGAGCTAACTATGGCTACACCTTC. It encodes CASRVIQGRGQRANYGYTF.

The J gene is TRBJ2-2, the V gene TRBV2, with a tentative D call TRBD1 (6 bases). V lost 7 bases, J lost 0 bases, and 12 bases lay in between. Germline V gives CDR1 SNHLY, CDR2 FYNNEI. This CDR3 comprises 15 residues. The CDR3 sequence: CASTRQDSNTGELFF. The CDR3 DNA reads TGTGCCAGCACCCGACAGGACTCGAACACCGGGGAGCTGTTTTTT.

The chain links TRBV9 to TRBJ1-4; tentative D call: TRBD1 (5 bases). Trimming took 2 bases from V and 0 from J, leaving 8 bases between them. This CDR3 comprises 15 residues. Germline CDR1 SGDLS, CDR2 YYNGEE. CDR3 DNA sequence: TGTGCCAGCAGCGTCACAGGTGCAACTAATGAAAAACTGTTTTTT. Translating gives CASSVTGATNEKLFF.